The 24 T cell receptor beta chains below were found in one sample sequenced in a study of blood T cell repertoires in COVID-19. Data came from immunoSEQ multiplex PCR; TCRdb stores just in-frame clones and leaves some out. The sample consists of tens of thousands of clones, approximately 90% of them appearing once. Specimen: peripheral blood. The receptors stem from a man aged 50 or older with acute or convalescent COVID-19.

The gene calls are TRBV12-3 or TRBV12-4 and TRBJ1-1; D remains unclear. The CDR3 has 11 amino acids. V lost 4 bases and J 5 bases, leaving 5 bases between the germline ends. CDR3 protein: CASSWRTEAFF. In nucleotides, the CDR3 is TGTGCCAGCAGTTGGAGAACTGAAGCTTTCTTT.

The chain joins TRBV5-6 to TRBJ2-7; the D is unclear. Germline CDR1 is SGHDT and CDR2 is YYEEEE. V was clipped by 5 bases and J by 3 bases, with 9 bases between them. This CDR3 has 12 residues. The CDR3 DNA is TGTGCCAGCAGTGTCAGTAACTACGAGCAGTACTTC. Protein product: CASSVSNYEQYF.

The V and J genes are TRBV4-2 and TRBJ1-4, with 7 bases matching TRBD1. Germline assignment: CDR1 LGHNA and CDR2 YNFKEQ. After removal of 0 bases from V and 3 bases from J, the junction contained 28 bases not matched to a gene. This CDR3 is built from 24 residues. DNA for the CDR3: TGTGCCAGCAGCCAAGATCTCTCTGGGACAGTGGCCAGAAAGGGTATGTTTTCTAATGAAAAACTGTTTTTT. Translating gives CASSQDLSGTVARKGMFSNEKLFF.

The chain employs TRBV12-3 or TRBV12-4 and TRBJ1-2, with 8 nucleotides matching TRBD1. The CDR3 is made up of 12 amino acids. J gave up 13 bases and V 5 bases, and 9 bases lay outside the gene matches. The CDR3 protein is CASSTQGGPVTF. The CDR3 nucleotides are TGTGCCAGCAGTACACAGGGGGGTCCAGTCACCTTC.

The chain carries TRBV18 and TRBJ2-7, with TRBD1 matching 10 bases. CDR3 size: 15 residues. The J segment lost 1 base and the V segment lost 6 bases, leaving 6 bases of the junction unmatched. CDR1 KGHSH and CDR2 LQKENI come from the germline V gene. The CDR3: CASSSGTGVSYEQYF. In nucleotides, the CDR3 is TGTGCCAGCTCGTCCGGGACAGGGGTATCCTACGAGCAGTACTTC.

V and J are TRBV18 and TRBJ1-1; D not resolved. Germline assignment: CDR1 KGHSH and CDR2 LQKENI. The CDR3 length is 13 residues. Deletions cut 5 bases from V and 2 bases from J, with 9 bases between. CDR3 region: CASSGRENTEAFF. CDR3 sequence (DNA): TGTGCCAGCTCAGGACGGGAAAACACTGAAGCTTTCTTT.

The chain has TRBV28 and TRBJ2-7, with D possibly TRBD2 on 6 matching bases. The germline V and J ends were trimmed by 3 bases and 5 bases, with 17 bases remaining between them. Germline lookup yields CDR1 MDHEN and CDR2 SYDVKM. The CDR3 is 15 amino acids. Here the CDR3 reads CASSLGGVVGDEQYF. CDR3 sequence (DNA): TGTGCCAGCAGTTTGGGAGGCGTCGTGGGCGACGAGCAGTACTTC.

The chain has TRBV7-2 and TRBJ1-6, with 7 bases matching TRBD1. Looked up from germline, CDR1 is SGHTA and CDR2 is FQGNSA. Trimming removed 3 bases from V and 7 bases from J; junction bases left unmatched: 6. The CDR3 is 15 amino acids. The CDR3, as DNA: TGTGCCAGCAGCTTCCCGGGACAGACGAATTCACCCCTCCACTTT. Encoded protein: CASSFPGQTNSPLHF.

The chain employs TRBV19 and TRBJ1-2; D is ambiguous. Germline-derived CDR1 and CDR2 are LNHDA and SQIVND (reference sequence). V was cut by 7 bases and J by 3 bases, with 15 bases left in between. The CDR3 spans 14 residues. The CDR3 bases are TGTGCCAGTAATATGGGCAGATGGGACTATGGCTACACCTTC. Translating it yields CASNMGRWDYGYTF. The full variable domain, rest sourced from reference TRBV19 and TRBJ1-2, is DGGITQSPKYLFRKEGQNVTLSCEQNLNHDAMYWYRQDPGQGLRLIYYSQIVNDFQKGDIAEGYSVSREKKESFPLTVTSAQKNPTAFYLCASNMGRWDYGYTFGSGTRLTVV.

The chain uses TRBV19 and TRBJ1-1, with 11 bases matching TRBD1. Losses at the gene ends were 9 bases for V and 5 bases for J; bases not matched to a gene: 11. This CDR3 is 15 amino acids long. Germline V gene lookup returns CDR1 LNHDA and CDR2 SQIVND (reference sequence). CDR3 amino acids: CASAIRTGGRTEAFF. The CDR3 bases are TGTGCCAGCGCCATACGGACAGGGGGCCGGACTGAAGCTTTCTTT.

This chain uses TRBV5-1 with TRBJ1-1, with TRBD1 matching 8 bases. CDR3 length: 14 residues. Germline V gene sequence: CDR1 SGHRS, CDR2 YFSETQ. The junction had 3 bases not matched to a gene; V was cut back by 0 bases and J by 5 bases. DNA for the CDR3: TGCGCCAGCAGCTTGGGCGGGACAGGTACTGAAGCTTTCTTT. It yields the protein CASSLGGTGTEAFF.

The chain employs TRBV30 and TRBJ1-6, with 8 bases fitting TRBD1. The CDR3 loop spans 17 amino acids. Unmatched junction bases numbered 13, after V lost 0 bases and J lost 9 bases. Germline CDR1 GTSNPN, CDR2 SVGIG (reference sequence). CDR3 DNA sequence: TGTGCCTGGAGTGTTGGGGCAGGGACAGGCGGATTTTCACCCCTCCACTTT. It specifies CAWSVGAGTGGFSPLHF.

J is TRBJ1-2 and V is TRBV19; D is unresolved. CDR3 length: 17 residues. Trimming left V 4 bases short and J 3 bases short, with 21 bases between. CDR1 is LNHDA and CDR2 is SQIVND in the germline V gene (reference sequence). The CDR3 DNA sequence: TGTGCCAGTAGTAGGCGGACTAGAGGGAACAAAGACTATGGCTACACCTTC. It is translated as CASSRRTRGNKDYGYTF.

This chain links TRBV5-1 with TRBJ1-2; D is ambiguous. Between the trimmed V and J ends, which lost 4 bases and 3 bases, there was a span of 16 bases. This CDR3 comprises 15 residues. Germline V lookup: CDR1 SGHRS, CDR2 YFSETQ. CDR3 sequence: CASSGGTRVDYGYTF. In nucleotides, the CDR3 is TGCGCCAGCAGCGGAGGTACAAGAGTGGACTATGGCTACACCTTC. The full variable domain, rest sourced from reference TRBV5-1 and TRBJ1-2, is KAGVTQTPRYLIKTRGQQVTLSCSPISGHRSVSWYQQTPGQGLQFLFEYFSETQRNKGNFPGRFSGRQFSNSRSEMNVSTLELGDSALYLCASSGGTRVDYGYTFGSGTRLTVV.

The rearrangement uses TRBV24-1 and TRBJ1-1; unclear D gene. This CDR3 spans 14 amino acids. With 5 bases removed from V and 5 bases from J, the gap between germline ends came to 14 bases. Germline V CDR1 and CDR2: KGHDR, SFDVKD. The CDR3 region is CATSATGGGTEAFF. The CDR3 DNA is TGTGCCACCAGTGCCACGGGAGGCGGGACTGAAGCTTTCTTT.

The genes are TRBV24-1 and TRBJ2-1; 9 bases are a match to TRBD1. This CDR3 region has 13 residues. The J segment lost 7 bases and the V segment lost 9 bases, leaving 6 bases of the junction unmatched. Germline V gene lookup returns CDR1 KGHDR and CDR2 SFDVKD. The CDR3 DNA follows: TGTGCCACCGAAGCCGACAGGGGGAATGAGCAGTTCTTC. Its translation is CATEADRGNEQFF.

The gene calls are TRBV9 and TRBJ2-1, with D possibly TRBD1 on 6 matching bases. V was cut by 0 bases and J by 6 bases, with 13 bases left in between. The CDR3 has 15 residues. CDR1 SGDLS and CDR2 YYNGEE come from the germline V gene. For the CDR3, the DNA is TGTGCCAGCAGCGTAGTTGAGGGGGTCGGCAATGAGCAGTTCTTC. This codes for CASSVVEGVGNEQFF.

J is TRBJ2-6 and V is TRBV7-3; a possible D gene is TRBD1 (5 bases). This CDR3 spans 17 amino acids. With 4 bases removed from V and 0 bases from J, the gap between germline ends came to 13 bases. Germline assignment: CDR1 SGHTA and CDR2 FQGTGA. The DNA for the CDR3 is TGTGCCAGCAGCTCTAATACAGGTCGCTCTGGGGCCAACGTCCTGACTTTC. Translating gives CASSSNTGRSGANVLTF.

The CDR3 DNA reads TGTGCCAGTAGTATGGGGGACAGTGTGCGGCCCCAGCATTTT. Its protein product is CASSMGDSVRPQHF. The chain links TRBV19 to TRBJ1-5; 7 bases are a match to TRBD1. This CDR3 comprises 14 residues. The J segment lost 9 bases and the V segment lost 3 bases, leaving 8 bases of the junction unmatched. CDR1 and CDR2 (germline): LNHDA, SQIVND (reference sequence).

The chain uses TRBV7-9 and TRBJ1-5, with 7 bases aligning to TRBD1. CDR3 length equals 14 residues. Germline CDR1 is SEHNR and CDR2 is FQNEAQ (reference sequence). V lost 5 bases to trimming and J lost 5 bases; unmatched junction nucleotides: 6. CDR3 in DNA: TGTGCCAGCAGCAAGGGACAGATGGATCAGCCCCAGCATTTT. Amino acid sequence: CASSKGQMDQPQHF.

The genes are TRBV2 and TRBJ1-1, with TRBD1 identical over 7 bases. The trim removed 3 bases at V and 1 base at J, leaving 5 bases unmatched. Germline loops: CDR1 SNHLY, CDR2 FYNNEI. This CDR3 has 15 amino acids. CDR3 DNA: TGTGCCAGCAGTGAGGGGACAGCGACGAACACTGAAGCTTTCTTT. Its protein product is CASSEGTATNTEAFF.

CDR3 sequence: CASSLIGVLAVKETQYF. CDR3 DNA sequence: TGTGCCAGCAGCTTAATCGGCGTGCTAGCGGTGAAAGAGACCCAGTACTTC. J is TRBJ2-5 and V is TRBV7-2, with 7 nucleotides matching TRBD2. Losses at the gene ends were 2 bases for V and 3 bases for J; bases not matched to a gene: 12. Per the germline V gene, CDR1 is SGHTA and CDR2 is FQGNSA. CDR3 length equals 17 residues.

This clone has only one observation. The rearrangement links TRBV5-1 to TRBJ1-1; the D is unclear. There are 13 residues in the CDR3. Trimming removed 4 bases at V and 4 bases at J, with 11 bases between. Looked up from germline, CDR1 is SGHRS and CDR2 is YFSETQ. Written as DNA, the CDR3 is TGCGCCAGCAGCAATAGGCCGGGCACTGAAGCTTTCTTT. This gives the protein CASSNRPGTEAFF.

The count of this clone is one. The V and J genes are TRBV30 and TRBJ1-2, with D possibly matching TRBD1 (6 bases). The germline V and J ends were trimmed by 7 bases and 8 bases, with 23 bases remaining between them. The CDR3 is 14 residues long. Germline values: CDR1 GTSNPN, CDR2 SVGIG (reference sequence). For the CDR3, the DNA is TGTGCCTATAGACCGGGACACCAAAACGTAGGCTACACCTTC. Its translation: CAYRPGHQNVGYTF.